Each of the 26 T cell receptor beta chains below was sequenced from the same sample in a study of blood T cells in healthy people across ages. The authors ran a second PCR of about 6 to 11 cycles using a sample-barcoded 5' primer and a J-beta primer mix. TCRdb recomputed calls from the 5' RACE reads with MiXCR, one row per CDR3 protein. The data contain 1.8 million or so distinct CDR3 sequences, roughly two fifths of them singletons. Material for sequencing was blood. Every receptor here comes from a human donor in good health.

The V call is TRBV7-9, the J call TRBJ2-6; D is unresolved. The CDR3 sequence is 16 residues long. The ends were cut back, 2 bases at V and 0 bases at J, with 8 bases in the middle. Germline V gene lookup returns CDR1 SEHNR and CDR2 FQNEAQ (reference sequence). The CDR3 sequence is CASSLFKGSGANVLTF. The DNA of the CDR3 is TGTGCCAGCAGCTTATTCAAGGGCTCTGGGGCCAACGTCCTGACTTTC.

The V call is TRBV18, the J call TRBJ2-2; D not resolved. The CDR3 length is 15 residues. Trimming pared 0 bases from V and 4 bases from J, leaving 9 bases between. Germline V gene lookup returns CDR1 KGHSH and CDR2 LQKENI. For the CDR3, the DNA is TGTGCCAGCTCACCACCAGGGATACCCACCGGGGAGCTGTTTTTT. Protein sequence: CASSPPGIPTGELFF.

The chain carries TRBV6-1 and TRBJ1-5; 10 bases fit TRBD1. Germline-derived CDR1 and CDR2 are MNHNS and SASEGT. This CDR3 comprises 17 residues. The trim removed 6 bases at V and 4 bases at J, leaving 12 bases unmatched. CDR3 in amino acids: CASSRFSTGQGNQPQHF. The CDR3 coding sequence is TGTGCCAGCAGCCGGTTTTCTACGGGACAGGGGAATCAGCCCCAGCATTTT.

The rearrangement joins TRBV29-1 to TRBJ2-1; D might be TRBD1 (6 bases). Per germline, CDR1 SQVTM and CDR2 ANQGSEA. There are 12 residues in the CDR3. The V gene lost 2 bases and the J gene lost 10 bases, with 12 bases spanning the gap. The DNA of the CDR3 is TGCAGCGTTGAAAGGGACACCGAGGAGCAGTTCTTC. This gives the protein CSVERDTEEQFF.

This clonotype was detected a few times. This chain uses TRBV20-1 with TRBJ1-5; 8 bases are a match to TRBD1. There are 13 residues in the CDR3. V was pared by 4 bases and J by 7 bases, with 6 bases of the junction left unmatched. Germline CDR1 DFQATT, CDR2 SNEGSKA (reference sequence). DNA for the CDR3: TGCAGTGCTACCACAGGGGGGGGGCAGCCCCAGCATTTT. It yields the protein CSATTGGGQPQHF.

This clonotype was observed a handful of times. The V gene is TRBV10-3, the J gene TRBJ2-1; no clear D. V shed 5 bases and J shed 6 bases, with 14 bases lying between them. CDR1 and CDR2 (germline): ENHRY, SYGVKD. The CDR3 runs to 14 residues. The CDR3 DNA follows: TGTGCCATCAGTCCCCCCGACTCTCCCAATGAGCAGTTCTTC. As protein: CAISPPDSPNEQFF.

This rearrangement joins TRBV20-1 to TRBJ2-7; TRBD2 matches 10 bases. The germline V gene encodes CDR1 DFQATT and CDR2 SNEGSKA (reference sequence). This CDR3 has 13 residues. V lost 7 bases, J lost 3 bases, and 6 bases stayed unmatched. The CDR3 DNA reads TGCAGTGGATCAGCGGGGGGGATCTACGAGCAGTACTTC. Translating gives CSGSAGGIYEQYF.

The rearrangement joins TRBV12-3 or TRBV12-4 to TRBJ2-1; 11 nucleotides agree with TRBD2. CDR3 length equals 19 residues. The ends lost 8 bases at V and 0 bases at J; junction bases unmatched: 15. CDR3 in amino acids: CASPQRLLAGVSSYNEQFF. The CDR3 nucleotides are TGTGCCAGCCCCCAAAGGTTACTAGCGGGGGTGAGCTCCTACAATGAGCAGTTCTTC.

This clonotype turned up a few times. The genes are TRBV20-1 and TRBJ2-3; D possibly corresponds to TRBD1 (6 bases). The CDR3 covers 13 residues. The V gene's germline CDR1 is DFQATT and CDR2 SNEGSKA (reference sequence). Trimming shortened V by 6 bases and J by 5 bases, and 15 bases separated the two germline ends. The CDR3 bases are TGCAGTGCACCCACAGGGATAGTAGATACGCAGTATTTT. As protein: CSAPTGIVDTQYF.

This clonotype was seen only a few times. The rearrangement joins TRBV18 to TRBJ1-5, with D uncertain. CDR1 is KGHSH, CDR2 LQKENI, per germline. V lost 3 bases and J 5 bases, leaving 11 bases between the germline ends. The length of the CDR3 is 14 residues. The CDR3: CASSPFENYQPQHF. CDR3 sequence (DNA): TGTGCCAGCTCACCTTTCGAGAACTATCAGCCCCAGCATTTT.

Worth noting for this clonotype: The junction departs from the called germline gene at one end, perhaps through a read error. The CDR3: CSAGTSGGYLELYF. Written as DNA, the CDR3 is TGCAGCGCAGGGACTAGCGGGGGGTACCTCGAGCTGTACTTC. This sequence joins TRBV29-1 and TRBJ2-7; 15 positions agree with TRBD2. The length of the CDR3 is 14 residues. Germline assignment: CDR1 SQVTM and CDR2 ANQGSEA.

The rearrangement links TRBV5-1 to TRBJ1-5; maybe TRBD1 (5 bases). The ends were cut back, 0 bases at V and 4 bases at J, with 17 bases in the middle. Germline V gives CDR1 SGHRS, CDR2 YFSETQ. The CDR3 has 17 residues. CDR3: CASSLAPAGMGNQPQHF. As DNA, the CDR3 is TGCGCCAGCAGCTTGGCCCCGGCAGGGATGGGGAATCAGCCCCAGCATTTT. The full variable domain, in which reference TRBV5-1 and TRBJ1-5 provide the parts outside the CDR3, is KAGVTQTPRYLIKTRGQQVTLSCSPISGHRSVSWYQQTPGQGLQFLFEYFSETQRNKGNFPGRFSGRQFSNSRSEMNVSTLELGDSALYLCASSLAPAGMGNQPQHFGDGTRLSIL.

This clonotype was counted a few times. The V call is TRBV7-9, the J call TRBJ2-7; possibly TRBD1 for D (5 bases). Deletions cut 5 bases from V and 1 base from J, with 15 bases between. Looked up from germline, CDR1 is SEHNR and CDR2 is FQNEAQ (reference sequence). The CDR3 has 15 amino acids. The CDR3 sequence: CASSTTVRTSYEQYF. Here the CDR3 DNA reads TGTGCCAGCAGCACGACAGTCCGAACATCCTACGAGCAGTACTTC.

The rearrangement joins TRBV9 to TRBJ1-1; a possible D gene is TRBD1 (6 bases). Trimming removed 3 bases at V and 2 bases at J, with 17 bases between. This CDR3 comprises 16 residues. The germline V gene has CDR1 SGDLS and CDR2 YYNGEE. Written as DNA, the CDR3 is TGTGCCAGCAGCGCGGACACAGGGCGAGGAAACACTGAAGCTTTCTTT. Amino acids: CASSADTGRGNTEAFF. Combining the CDR3 with reference TRBV9 and TRBJ1-1 gives the whole variable domain DSGVTQTPKHLITATGQRVTLRCSPRSGDLSVYWYQQSLDQGLQFLIQYYNGEERAKGNILERFSAQQFPDLHSELNLSSLELGDSALYFCASSADTGRGNTEAFFGQGTRLTVV.

The chain combines TRBV12-3 or TRBV12-4 with TRBJ2-1; TRBD1 matches 9 bases. There are 16 residues in the CDR3. V lost 5 bases and J lost 2; bases outside the gene matches: 7. CDR3 residues: CASSPDRGRTYNEQFF. The DNA for the CDR3 is TGTGCCAGCAGTCCGGACAGGGGACGGACCTACAATGAGCAGTTCTTC.

The chain recombines TRBV5-1 with TRBJ1-1, with D hard to call. Trimming removed 4 bases from V and 5 bases from J, with 12 bases in between. CDR3 size: 13 residues. The germline gives CDR1 SGHRS, CDR2 YFSETQ. CDR3 nucleotides: TGCGCCAGCAGCCCCTCGGGGAGAACTGAAGCTTTCTTT. The encoded protein is CASSPSGRTEAFF. Variable domain in full (rest from reference TRBV5-1 and TRBJ1-1): KAGVTQTPRYLIKTRGQQVTLSCSPISGHRSVSWYQQTPGQGLQFLFEYFSETQRNKGNFPGRFSGRQFSNSRSEMNVSTLELGDSALYLCASSPSGRTEAFFGQGTRLTVV.

V and J are TRBV19 and TRBJ2-1, with TRBD1 as a possible D gene (6 bases). This CDR3 contains 14 residues. Trimming left V 11 bases short and J 5 bases short, with 19 bases between. Germline CDR1 reads LNHDA; CDR2 reads SQIVND (reference sequence). The chain's CDR3 is CACQGWDGHNEQFF. The CDR3 DNA follows: TGTGCCTGCCAGGGGTGGGACGGCCACAATGAGCAGTTCTTC.

This chain joins TRBV15 and TRBJ2-5; no clear D. The germline V gene has CDR1 LNHNV and CDR2 YYDKDF (reference sequence). The CDR3 extends over 14 amino acids. Trimming left V 0 bases short and J 5 bases short, with 10 bases between. CDR3 bases: TGTGCCACCAGCAGAGATCTTGCTTACGAGACCCAGTACTTC. It codes for CATSRDLAYETQYF.

CDR3 DNA: TGTGCCAGCAGCCAAAACCGGGACGGACAGAGCTCCTACGAGCAGTACTTC. Encoded protein: CASSQNRDGQSSYEQYF. V is TRBV3-1 and J is TRBJ2-7; the D gene is possibly TRBD1 (6 bases). The CDR3 is 17 amino acids. Germline CDR1 reads LGHDT; CDR2 reads YNNKEL (reference sequence). V dropped 2 bases and J dropped 0 bases, with 17 bases sitting between them.

This chain links TRBV7-2 with TRBJ2-7; tentative D call: TRBD2 (6 bases). V gave up 4 bases and J gave up 4 bases, with 11 bases separating them. Germline-derived CDR1 and CDR2 are SGHTA and FQGNSA. The CDR3 runs 13 residues. In DNA form, the CDR3 reads TGTGCCAGCAGCTCCAGACTAGTGTACGAGCAGTACTTC. Amino acid sequence: CASSSRLVYEQYF.

The chain carries TRBV5-1 and TRBJ2-7; 7 positions agree with TRBD1. The CDR3 is made up of 16 amino acids. Germline CDR1 is SGHRS and CDR2 is YFSETQ. Trimming cost V 3 bases and J 2 bases; bases outside gene matches: 11. CDR3 sequence reads: CASSSTTGAPTYEQYF. DNA for the CDR3: TGCGCCAGCAGCTCGACTACAGGGGCTCCTACCTACGAGCAGTACTTC.

The J gene is TRBJ2-5, the V gene TRBV27, with 9 bases aligning to TRBD2. Germline trimming cut 5 bases from V and 5 bases from J; bases unmatched to any gene: 18. The CDR3 runs 18 residues. Germline CDR1 MNHEY, CDR2 SMNVEV (reference sequence). CDR3 residues: CASSPFLHSGSIWETQYF. As DNA, the CDR3 is TGTGCCAGCAGTCCCTTCCTTCATAGCGGGAGTATTTGGGAGACCCAGTACTTC.

This clonotype was seen only a few times. V gene TRBV7-3 combines with J gene TRBJ2-1, with a tentative D call TRBD2 (6 bases). CDR1 SGHTA and CDR2 FQGTGA come from the germline V gene. Trimming removed 3 bases from V and 5 bases from J, with 14 bases in between. The CDR3 is made up of 15 amino acids. The CDR3 DNA sequence: TGTGCCAGCAGCTTTGCCATTGGAGGGAACAATGAGCAGTTCTTC. It yields the protein CASSFAIGGNNEQFF.

The chain employs TRBV4-3 and TRBJ2-3; 10 positions match TRBD1. V was clipped by 4 bases and J by 5 bases; unmatched bases: 6. Germline V CDR1 and CDR2: LGHNA, YSLEER. The CDR3 totals 15 residues. CDR3 amino acids: CASSLRQGAGDTQYF. In DNA, the CDR3 is TGCGCCAGCAGCCTCCGACAGGGGGCTGGAGATACGCAGTATTTT.

The table lists this clonotype with a few counts. One end of the junction does not line up with germline, which may come from a read error. V is TRBV5-1 and J is TRBJ1-1; TRBD1 matches at 7 bases. CDR1 is SGHRS, CDR2 YFSETQ, per germline. The CDR3 extends over 15 amino acids. DNA of the CDR3: TGTGCCAGCAGCTTGGAAGGGGGCGGGAACACTGAAGCTTTCTTT. This translates into CASSLEGGGNTEAFF. The full variable domain, completed using reference TRBV5-1 and TRBJ1-1, is KAGVTQTPRYLIKTRGQQVTLSCSPISGHRSVSWYQQTPGQGLQFLFEYFSETQRNKGNFPGRFSGRQFSNSRSEMNVSTLELGDSALYLCASSLEGGGNTEAFFGQGTRLTVV.

The V call is TRBV14, the J call TRBJ2-7, with 8 bases matching TRBD1. The J segment lost 6 bases and the V segment lost 4 bases, leaving 8 bases of the junction unmatched. The CDR3 has 14 amino acids. The germline V gene encodes CDR1 SGHDN and CDR2 FVKESK. The DNA for the CDR3 is TGTGCCAGCAGCCCTCGACAGGGGTCGGCCGAGCAGTACTTC. It translates to CASSPRQGSAEQYF.